The clone carrying this T cell receptor beta chain was counted a single time. What it binds is not known. This entry belongs to a study of a mutant IDH1 vaccine in newly diagnosed glioma. On the study more broadly: Beginning 4-6 weeks after radiotherapy alone, or with temozolomide cycles, vaccination took place.

TCRdb's table, derived via immunoSEQ multiplex PCR, lists solely in-frame clones and lacks some. The sample has roughly 12,000 clones, around 90% seen once. Time point denoted: week 5, during vaccination. The study gave 300 ug of mutant IDH1 20-mer peptide per vaccine dose, with topical imiquimod. New astrocytomas of WHO grade 3 or 4 that were IDH1-mutant and ATRX-lost were found in the donors. From germline, CDR1 is SGHRS and CDR2 YFSETQ. Trimming cost V 0 bases and J 3 bases, with 12 bases left between them. The length of the CDR3 is 15 residues. This sample comprised PBMCs, obtained from a glioma patient whose treatment included an IDH1 peptide vaccine. This rearrangement joins TRBV5-1 to TRBJ1-2, with D possibly being TRBD1 (5 bases). The clonotype comes from a woman in her thirties or forties with glioma. Some clones in this sample may be carry-over from other donors' samples. In DNA form, the CDR3 reads TGCGCCAGCAGCTTGGATTTAGGGGTGTACTATGGCTACACCTTC. Translating it yields CASSLDLGVYYGYTF.